This entry concerns a single T cell receptor beta chain. Antigen specificity is unknown. This sample was taken from a study of T cells in Graves' hyperthyroidism and ophthalmopathy. General study findings and limits: Using 13 V-J features, a model discriminated ophthalmopathy from stable hyperthyroidism. For ophthalmopathy, model prediction preceded onset by a median roughly 6.5 months.

No progression to ophthalmopathy during 18 months of follow-up defined stable disease. Patients aged 18 to 65 had newly diagnosed hyperthyroidism that had lasted under 2 months. CDR1 is MDHEN, CDR2 SYDVKM, per germline. Deletions cut 3 bases from V and 6 bases from J, with 8 bases between. The CDR3 has 12 amino acids. The investigators amplified TCR beta CDR3 regions from RNA transcripts. An initial round of RT-PCR targeting the TCR CDR3 relied on the HTBI primer set. TCRdb re-analysed the multiplex PCR reads in MiXCR, keeping a single row per CDR3 protein. The profile covers a few hundred thousand distinct CDR3 sequences, with roughly 14% appearing a single time and 7.3% taken by the ten largest.

The chain uses TRBV28 and TRBJ1-2; D remains ambiguous. Sequencing input: blood. This receptor was taken from a woman in her twenties or thirties with Graves' hyperthyroidism. This CDR3 reads CASSFFGDGYTF. The CDR3 DNA reads TGTGCCAGCAGTTTCTTCGGGGATGGCTACACCTTC.